The present T cell receptor beta chain was sequenced within a study of long-term antiretroviral therapy in people with HIV. Researchers ran immunoSEQ v3.0 at survey level. TCRdb keeps only in-frame clones here, not all; method: immunoSEQ multiplex PCR. This table has more than 25,000 clones, over 90% appearing once. This clone has only one observation. This CDR3 is built from 16 residues. The germline V gene encodes CDR1 LGHNA and CDR2 YSLEER. V was clipped by 2 bases and J by 5 bases; unmatched bases: 7. The rearrangement joins TRBV4-3 to TRBJ2-3; the match to TRBD1 covers 10 bases. The sequencing here drew on unsorted PBMCs, taken about 6.7 years after starting antiretroviral therapy. This sequence originates from a woman between 40 and 55 years old with HIV. In DNA form, the CDR3 reads TGCGCCAGCAGCCAATCCCCGGGACAGGGGAAAGATACGCAGTATTTT. It translates to CASSQSPGQGKDTQYF.